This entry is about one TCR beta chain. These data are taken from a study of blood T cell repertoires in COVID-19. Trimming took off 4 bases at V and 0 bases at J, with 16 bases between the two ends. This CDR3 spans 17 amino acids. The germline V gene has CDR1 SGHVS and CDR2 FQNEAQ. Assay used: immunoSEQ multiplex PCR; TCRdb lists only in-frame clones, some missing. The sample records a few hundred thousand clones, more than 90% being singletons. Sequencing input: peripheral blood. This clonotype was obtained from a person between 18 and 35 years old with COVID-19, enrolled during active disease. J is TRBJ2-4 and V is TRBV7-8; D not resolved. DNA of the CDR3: TGTGCCAGCAGCTCCGGTGGGCCCGGTGGAGCCAAAAACATTCAGTACTTC. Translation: CASSSGGPGGAKNIQYF.